The rows below give T cell receptor beta chains drawn from one sample of a study of technical replicates of blood from a few donors. Clones were read by immunoSEQ multiplex PCR, and TCRdb kept only the in-frame ones, dropping some. The profile shows approximately 16,000 clones, around 87% of them singletons. Sample: PBMCs. These receptors all stem from a human donor in good health. CDR3s include the opening cysteine and the closing phenylalanine or tryptophan. D genes are given only for firm matches. A row's size may be missing; if present it is once, few, many or a size class.

V gene,J gene,D gene,clone size,CDR3 protein,CDR3 DNA
TRBV6-1,TRBJ2-5,-,-,CASSFTQTQYF,TGTGCCAGCAGTTTTACTCAGACCCAGTACTTC
TRBV6-5,TRBJ2-3,-,-,CASSQYRQTDTQYF,TGTGCCAGCAGTCAGTATCGACAGACAGATACGCAGTATTTT
TRBV9,TRBJ2-7,TRBD1,-,CASSQVDRGQSEQYF,TGTGCCAGCAGTCAAGTGGACAGGGGGCAGAGCGAGCAGTACTTC
TRBV7-9,TRBJ2-1,-,-,CASSILGRDNEQFF,TGTGCCAGCAGCATCCTAGGTCGGGACAATGAGCAGTTCTTC
TRBV5-5,TRBJ2-1,-,-,CASGGATRGNEQFF,TGTGCCAGCGGAGGCGCAACTCGGGGCAATGAGCAGTTCTTC
TRBV27,TRBJ2-7,-,-,CASSYRAGSYEQYF,TGTGCCAGCAGTTACAGGGCAGGGTCCTACGAGCAGTACTTC
TRBV2,TRBJ2-3,-,-,CASSEGRGTDTQYF,TGTGCCAGCAGTGAAGGGCGGGGCACAGATACGCAGTATTTT
TRBV7-8,TRBJ2-2,TRBD1,-,CASSKGQRNTGELFF,TGTGCCAGCAGCAAGGGACAGAGAAACACCGGGGAGCTGTTTTTT
TRBV29-1,TRBJ2-7,TRBD2,few,CSVAPTSHEQYF,TGCAGCGTTGCCCCGACTAGCCACGAGCAGTACTTC
TRBV18,TRBJ2-3,TRBD2,-,CASSPPVTSGKHTDTQYF,TGTGCCAGCTCACCACCGGTGACTAGCGGGAAACACACAGATACGCAGTATTTT
TRBV28,TRBJ2-1,TRBD2,once,CASSLAPTSGGPNEQFF,TGTGCCAGCAGTTTAGCCCCCACTAGCGGGGGCCCCAATGAGCAGTTCTTC
TRBV5-8,TRBJ2-3,TRBD1,-,CASSPGQGDTDTQYF,TGTGCCAGCAGCCCCGGACAGGGGGACACAGATACGCAGTATTTT
TRBV18,TRBJ1-2,-,-,CASSPLQGSNYGYTF,TGTGCCAGCTCACCACTGCAGGGATCTAACTATGGCTACACCTTC
TRBV7-2,TRBJ1-3,-,-,CASSSSGGYGNTIYF,TGTGCCAGCAGCTCATCGGGAGGGTATGGAAACACCATATATTTT
TRBV6-1,TRBJ2-3,TRBD1,-,CASSEGTGIDTQYF,TGTGCCAGCAGTGAAGGGACAGGGATAGATACGCAGTATTTT
TRBV29-1,TRBJ1-3,-,-,CSAILQVSGNTIYF,TGCAGCGCTATACTCCAGGTCTCTGGAAACACCATATATTTT
TRBV9,TRBJ2-1,-,-,CASSANRDFNEQFF,TGTGCCAGCAGCGCGAACCGGGACTTCAATGAGCAGTTCTTC